A single T cell receptor (beta chain) is shown here with its context. The library protocol tagged individual cDNA molecules with unique molecular identifiers. TCRdb re-derived calls from the 5' RACE reads in MiXCR, one entry per CDR3 protein. The data hold some 25,000 distinct CDR3 sequences, with around 5.8% observed a single time. Per germline, CDR1 DFQATT and CDR2 SNEGSKA (reference sequence). The CDR3 consists of 15 residues. Trimming left V 4 bases short and J 3 bases short, with 19 bases between. The sample originates from a study of early T cells in non-severe SARS-CoV-2 infection. The chain carries TRBV20-1 and TRBJ2-7; D tentatively fits TRBD1 or TRBD2 (5 bases each). Sequenced input: whole blood. The receptor comes from an adult who was a healthcare worker with PCR-confirmed SARS-CoV-2 infection or an uninfected control (not recorded which). The CDR3 sequence is CSATTRDGQVYEQYF. CDR3 nucleotides: TGCAGTGCTACCACCCGGGACGGTCAAGTCTACGAGCAGTACTTC.